This T cell receptor (beta chain) was sequenced in a study of CD4 and CD8 cells across lung adenocarcinoma regions. TCRdb re-called the PCR reads through MiXCR, storing one row per CDR3 protein. The sample has about 19,000 distinct CDR3 sequences; about half are singletons. The CDR3 sequence is 15 residues long. The germline CDR1 and CDR2 sequences are MNHNS and SASEGT. V lost 4 bases to trimming and J lost 3 bases, with 15 bases between them. Samples came from patients with localized non-small cell lung adenocarcinoma. The sequenced material came from CD4+ T cells from the margin of a lung tumor. The chain carries TRBV6-1 and TRBJ1-1; maybe TRBD1 (5 bases). The sequence came from a male donor with lung adenocarcinoma. The CD4 and CD8 labels of this study may be unreliable. This CDR3 is CASSGGRTGYTEAFF. CDR3 nucleotide sequence: TGTGCCAGCAGTGGGGGGAGGACTGGGTACACTGAAGCTTTCTTT.